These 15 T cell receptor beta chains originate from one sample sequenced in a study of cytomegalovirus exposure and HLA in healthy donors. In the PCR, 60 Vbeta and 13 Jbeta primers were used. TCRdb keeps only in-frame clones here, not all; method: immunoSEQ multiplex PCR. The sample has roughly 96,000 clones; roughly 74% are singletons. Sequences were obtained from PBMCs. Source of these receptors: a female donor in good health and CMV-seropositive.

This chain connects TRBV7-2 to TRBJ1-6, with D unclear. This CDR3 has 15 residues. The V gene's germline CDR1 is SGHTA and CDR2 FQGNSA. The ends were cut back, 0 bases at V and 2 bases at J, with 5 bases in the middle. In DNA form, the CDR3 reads TGTGCCAGCAGCTTAGCCAGGACCTATAATTCACCCCTCCACTTT. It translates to CASSLARTYNSPLHF.

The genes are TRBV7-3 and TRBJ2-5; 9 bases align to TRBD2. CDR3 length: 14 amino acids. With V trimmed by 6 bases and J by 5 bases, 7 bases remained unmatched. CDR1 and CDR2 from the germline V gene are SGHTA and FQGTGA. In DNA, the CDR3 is TGTGCCAGCAGTTTAGCGGGGGCGGGGGAGACCCAGTACTTC. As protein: CASSLAGAGETQYF.

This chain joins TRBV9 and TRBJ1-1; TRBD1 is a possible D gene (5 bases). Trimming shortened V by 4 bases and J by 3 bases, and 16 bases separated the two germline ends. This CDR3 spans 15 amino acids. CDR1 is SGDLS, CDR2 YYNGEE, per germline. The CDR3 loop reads CASSRRGRSDTEAFF. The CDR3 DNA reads TGTGCCAGCAGCCGACGGGGGAGATCTGACACTGAAGCTTTCTTT.

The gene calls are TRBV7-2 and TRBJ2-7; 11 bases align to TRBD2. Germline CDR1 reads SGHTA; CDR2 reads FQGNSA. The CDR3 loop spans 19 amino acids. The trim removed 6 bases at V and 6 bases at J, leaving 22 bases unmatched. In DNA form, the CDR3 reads TGTGCCAGCAGTCGTATCCCGGGACTAGCGGCCTCTCAAGGGGCCGAGCAGTACTTC. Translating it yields CASSRIPGLAASQGAEQYF.

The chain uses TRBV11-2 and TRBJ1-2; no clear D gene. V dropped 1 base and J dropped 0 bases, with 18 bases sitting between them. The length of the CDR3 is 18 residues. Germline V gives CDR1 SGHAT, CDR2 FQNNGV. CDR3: CASSLAFLGRKTNYGYTF. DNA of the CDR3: TGTGCCAGCAGCTTAGCTTTTTTAGGCAGGAAGACTAACTATGGCTACACCTTC.

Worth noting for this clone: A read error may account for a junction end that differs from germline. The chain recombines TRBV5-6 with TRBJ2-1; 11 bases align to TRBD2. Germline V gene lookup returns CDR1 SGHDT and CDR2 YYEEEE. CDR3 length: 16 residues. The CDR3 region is CASSFPTSKIAGGPIF. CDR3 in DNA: TGTGCCAGCAGCTTCCCTACATCTAAGATAGCGGGGGGGCCGATCTTC.

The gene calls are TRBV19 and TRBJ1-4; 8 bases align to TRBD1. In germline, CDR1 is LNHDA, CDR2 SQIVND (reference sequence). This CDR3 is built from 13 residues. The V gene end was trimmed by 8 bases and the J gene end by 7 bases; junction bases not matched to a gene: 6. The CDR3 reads CASGYRGSEKLFF. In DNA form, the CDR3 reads TGTGCCAGTGGCTACAGGGGGAGTGAAAAACTGTTTTTT.

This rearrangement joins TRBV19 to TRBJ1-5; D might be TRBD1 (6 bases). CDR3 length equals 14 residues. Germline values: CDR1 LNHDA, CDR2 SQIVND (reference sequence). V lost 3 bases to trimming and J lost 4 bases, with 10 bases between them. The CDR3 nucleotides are TGTGCCAGTAGTATGGGGGCTGGGAATCAGCCCCAGCATTTT. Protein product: CASSMGAGNQPQHF. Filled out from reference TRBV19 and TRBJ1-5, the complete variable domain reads DGGITQSPKYLFRKEGQNVTLSCEQNLNHDAMYWYRQDPGQGLRLIYYSQIVNDFQKGDIAEGYSVSREKKESFPLTVTSAQKNPTAFYLCASSMGAGNQPQHFGDGTRLSIL.

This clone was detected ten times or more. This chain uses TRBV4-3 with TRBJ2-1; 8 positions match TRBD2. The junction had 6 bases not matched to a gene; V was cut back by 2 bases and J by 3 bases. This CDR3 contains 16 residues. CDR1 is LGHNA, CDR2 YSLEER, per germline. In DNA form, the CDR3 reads TGCGCCAGCAGCCAAAGGACAGCGGGGGACTACAATGAGCAGTTCTTC. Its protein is CASSQRTAGDYNEQFF.

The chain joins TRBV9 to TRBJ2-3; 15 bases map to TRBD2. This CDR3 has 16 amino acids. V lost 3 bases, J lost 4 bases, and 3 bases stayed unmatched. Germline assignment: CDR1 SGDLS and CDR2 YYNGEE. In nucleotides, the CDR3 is TGTGCCAGCAGCGGCGGGACTAGCGGGAGGCCAGATACGCAGTATTTT. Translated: CASSGGTSGRPDTQYF.

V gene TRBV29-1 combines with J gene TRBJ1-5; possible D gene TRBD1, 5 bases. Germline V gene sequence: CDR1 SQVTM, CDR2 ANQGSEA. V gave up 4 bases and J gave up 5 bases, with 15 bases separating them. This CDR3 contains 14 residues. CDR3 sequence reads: CSVGESGIDQPQHF. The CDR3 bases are TGCAGCGTTGGTGAGTCAGGGATCGATCAGCCCCAGCATTTT. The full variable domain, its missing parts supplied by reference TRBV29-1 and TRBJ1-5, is SAVISQKPSRDICQRGTSLTIQCQVDSQVTMMFWYRQQPGQSLTLIATANQGSEATYESGFVIDKFPISRPNLTFSTLTVSNMSPEDSSIYLCSVGESGIDQPQHFGDGTRLSIL.

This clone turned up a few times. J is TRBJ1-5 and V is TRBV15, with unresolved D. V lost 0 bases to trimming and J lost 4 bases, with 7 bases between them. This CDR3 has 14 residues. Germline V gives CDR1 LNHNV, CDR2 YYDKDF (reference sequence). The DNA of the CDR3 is TGTGCCACCAGCAGAGACCCGGGAAATCAGCCCCAGCATTTT. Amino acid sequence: CATSRDPGNQPQHF.

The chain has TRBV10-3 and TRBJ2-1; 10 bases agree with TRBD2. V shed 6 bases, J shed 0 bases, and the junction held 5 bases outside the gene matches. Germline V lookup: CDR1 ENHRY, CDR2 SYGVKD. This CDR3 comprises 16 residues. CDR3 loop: CAISVGLAVSYNEQFF. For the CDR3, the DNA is TGTGCCATCAGCGTCGGACTAGCGGTCTCCTACAATGAGCAGTTCTTC.

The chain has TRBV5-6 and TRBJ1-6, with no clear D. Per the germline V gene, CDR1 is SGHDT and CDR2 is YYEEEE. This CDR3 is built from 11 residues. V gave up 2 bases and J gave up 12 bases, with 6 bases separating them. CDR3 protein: CASSLGGPLHF. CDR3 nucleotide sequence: TGTGCCAGCAGCTTAGGCGGACCCCTCCACTTT.

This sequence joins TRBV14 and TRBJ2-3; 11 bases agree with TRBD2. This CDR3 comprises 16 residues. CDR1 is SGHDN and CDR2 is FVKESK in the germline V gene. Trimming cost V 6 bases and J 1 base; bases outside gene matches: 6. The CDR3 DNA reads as TGTGCCAGCAGTTACCATAGCGGGAGGGGCACAGATACGCAGTATTTT. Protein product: CASSYHSGRGTDTQYF.